The sequence of this TCR beta chain was determined in a study of blood T cell repertoires in COVID-19. Unmatched junction bases numbered 8, after V lost 8 bases and J lost 8 bases. The CDR3 length is 13 residues. CDR1 and CDR2 from the germline V gene are MNHEY and SVGAGI. In the source study's methods: Amplification from reference gene primers served as the basis for estimated nucleated cell counts. The table came from immunoSEQ multiplex PCR; TCRdb's copy has only in-frame clones and leaves some out. V, J and clone size reflect that table, while D and trimming were determined from the DNA. The sample has some 55,000 clones; approximately 90% are singletons.

The sample taken for sequencing was peripheral blood. This sequence originates from a human donor in a cohort sampled during active COVID-19. The chain joins TRBV6-5 to TRBJ1-4, with 7 bases aligning to TRBD1. CDR3 protein: CASSAGGWEKLFF. Here the CDR3 DNA reads TGTGCCAGCTCAGCAGGGGGATGGGAAAAACTGTTTTTT.